This T cell receptor beta chain comes out of a study of T-cell memory formation after mild COVID-19. Study at large: TCR clusters mostly belonged to single donors.

The CDR3 totals 15 residues. CDR1 is LGHNA, CDR2 YSLEER, per germline. The V end was cut by 0 bases, the J end by 8 bases, with 14 bases between. MiXCR, run by TCRdb on the 5' RACE reads, gives a single entry per CDR3 protein. This sample has about 350,000 distinct CDR3 sequences; 20% to 25% occur once, and the top ten carry approximately 22%. Sequencing was done on a sample of PBMCs or a T cell subset sorted from them (not recorded which). This sequence joins TRBV4-3 and TRBJ2-1; D is unresolved. This sequence originates from a man aged 18 to 29 who had mild COVID-19 (a few samples of this study predate the infection). Cell type and time point are not known. In nucleotides, the CDR3 is TGCGCCAGCAGCCAAGATCGGGCAGGCCACTATGAGCAGTTCTTC. Residues: CASSQDRAGHYEQFF.